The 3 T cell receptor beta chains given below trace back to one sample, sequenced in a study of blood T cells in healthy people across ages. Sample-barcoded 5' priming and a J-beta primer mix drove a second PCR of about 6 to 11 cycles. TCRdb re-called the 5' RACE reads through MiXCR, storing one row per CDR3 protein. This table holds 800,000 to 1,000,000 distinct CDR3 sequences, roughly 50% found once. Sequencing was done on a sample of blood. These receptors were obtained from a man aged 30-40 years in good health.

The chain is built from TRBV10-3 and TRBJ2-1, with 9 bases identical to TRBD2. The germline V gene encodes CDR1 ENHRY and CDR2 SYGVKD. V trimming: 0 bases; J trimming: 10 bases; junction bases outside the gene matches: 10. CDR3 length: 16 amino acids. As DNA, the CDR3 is TGTGCCATCAGTGAGTCGGCTAGCGGGGCCCTCGGGGAGCAGTTCTTC. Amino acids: CAISESASGALGEQFF.

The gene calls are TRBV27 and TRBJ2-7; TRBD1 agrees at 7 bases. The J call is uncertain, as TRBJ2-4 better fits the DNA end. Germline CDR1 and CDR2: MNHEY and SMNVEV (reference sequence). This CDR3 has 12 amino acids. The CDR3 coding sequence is TGTGCCAGCAGTCCGACAGGGACCATTCAGTACTTC. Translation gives CASSPTGTIQYF.

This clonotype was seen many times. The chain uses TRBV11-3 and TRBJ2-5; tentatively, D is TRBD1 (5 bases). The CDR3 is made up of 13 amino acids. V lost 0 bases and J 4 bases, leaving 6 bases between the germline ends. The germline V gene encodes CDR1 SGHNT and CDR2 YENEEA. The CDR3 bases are TGTGCCAGCAGCTTAGACAGGGTAGAGACCCAGTACTTC. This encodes CASSLDRVETQYF.